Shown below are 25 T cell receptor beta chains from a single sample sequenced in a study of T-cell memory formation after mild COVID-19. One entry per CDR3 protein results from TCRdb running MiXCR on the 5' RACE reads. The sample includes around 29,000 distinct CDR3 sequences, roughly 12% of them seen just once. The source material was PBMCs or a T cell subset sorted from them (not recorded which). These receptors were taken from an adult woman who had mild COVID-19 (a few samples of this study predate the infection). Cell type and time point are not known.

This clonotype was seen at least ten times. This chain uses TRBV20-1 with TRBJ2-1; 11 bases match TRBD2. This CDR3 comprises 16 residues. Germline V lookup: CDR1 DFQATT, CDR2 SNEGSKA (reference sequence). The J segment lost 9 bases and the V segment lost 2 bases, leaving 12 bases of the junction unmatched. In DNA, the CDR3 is TGCAGTGCTAGACTAGTTAGCGGGAGGGCCGGGGGTGAGCAGTTCTTC. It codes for CSARLVSGRAGGEQFF.

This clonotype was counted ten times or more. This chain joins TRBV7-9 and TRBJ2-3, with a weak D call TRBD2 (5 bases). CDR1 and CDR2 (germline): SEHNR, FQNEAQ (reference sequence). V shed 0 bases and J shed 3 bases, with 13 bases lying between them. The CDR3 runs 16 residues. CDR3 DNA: TGTGCCAGCAGCTTAGCGAGGGCCGCGTTGACAGATACGCAGTATTTT. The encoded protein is CASSLARAALTDTQYF.

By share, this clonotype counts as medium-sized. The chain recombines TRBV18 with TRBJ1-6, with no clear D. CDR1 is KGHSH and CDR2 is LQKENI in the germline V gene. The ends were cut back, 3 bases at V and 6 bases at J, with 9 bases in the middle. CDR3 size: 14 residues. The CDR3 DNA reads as TGTGCCAGCTCACCGGACCGATTTAATTCACCCCTCCACTTT. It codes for CASSPDRFNSPLHF.

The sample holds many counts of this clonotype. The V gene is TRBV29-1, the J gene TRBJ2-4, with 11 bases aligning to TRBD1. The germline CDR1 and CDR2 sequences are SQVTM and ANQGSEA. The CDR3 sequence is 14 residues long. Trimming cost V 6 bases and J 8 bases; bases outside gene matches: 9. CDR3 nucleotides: TGCAGCGTCATCCCCGGGACAGGGGGGTACATTCAGTACTTC. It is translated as CSVIPGTGGYIQYF. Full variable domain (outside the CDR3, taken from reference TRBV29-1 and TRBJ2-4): SAVISQKPSRDICQRGTSLTIQCQVDSQVTMMFWYRQQPGQSLTLIATANQGSEATYESGFVIDKFPISRPNLTFSTLTVSNMSPEDSSIYLCSVIPGTGGYIQYFGAGTRLSVL.

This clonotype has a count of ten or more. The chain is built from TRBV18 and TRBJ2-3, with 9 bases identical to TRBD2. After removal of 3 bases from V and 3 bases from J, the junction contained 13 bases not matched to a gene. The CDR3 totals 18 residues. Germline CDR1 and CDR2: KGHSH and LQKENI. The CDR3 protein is CASSPTPTLAGQTDTQYF. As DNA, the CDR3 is TGTGCCAGCTCACCGACCCCTACTCTAGCGGGACAGACAGATACGCAGTATTTT.

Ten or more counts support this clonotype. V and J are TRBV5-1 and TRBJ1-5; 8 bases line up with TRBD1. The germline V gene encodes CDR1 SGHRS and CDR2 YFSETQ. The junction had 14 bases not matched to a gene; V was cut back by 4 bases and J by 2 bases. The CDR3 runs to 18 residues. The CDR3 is CASSPGVGAGGRNQPQHF. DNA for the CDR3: TGCGCCAGCAGCCCGGGGGTTGGGGCAGGGGGCCGCAATCAGCCCCAGCATTTT.

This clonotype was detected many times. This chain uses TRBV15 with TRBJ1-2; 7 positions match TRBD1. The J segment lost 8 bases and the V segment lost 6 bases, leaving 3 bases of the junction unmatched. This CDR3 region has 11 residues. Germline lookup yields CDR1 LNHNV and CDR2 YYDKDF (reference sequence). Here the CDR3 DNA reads TGTGCCACCAGGACAGGGTCGGGCTACACCTTC. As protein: CATRTGSGYTF.

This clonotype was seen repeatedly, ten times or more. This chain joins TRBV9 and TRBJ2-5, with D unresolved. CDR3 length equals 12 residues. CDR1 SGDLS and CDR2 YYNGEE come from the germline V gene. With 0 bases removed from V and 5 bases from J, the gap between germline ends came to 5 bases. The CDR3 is CASSVAGETQYF. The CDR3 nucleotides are TGTGCCAGCAGCGTAGCCGGGGAGACCCAGTACTTC.

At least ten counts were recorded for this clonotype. CDR3 in DNA: TGCGCCAGCAGCCAAGAAAGACACCGTACCCCAGTGGCATACGAGCAGTACTTC. Translation gives CASSQERHRTPVAYEQYF. The gene calls are TRBV4-1 and TRBJ2-7; D remains unclear. Per germline, CDR1 MGHRA and CDR2 YSYEKL. V lost 0 bases and J 4 bases, leaving 22 bases between the germline ends. This CDR3 spans 18 amino acids.

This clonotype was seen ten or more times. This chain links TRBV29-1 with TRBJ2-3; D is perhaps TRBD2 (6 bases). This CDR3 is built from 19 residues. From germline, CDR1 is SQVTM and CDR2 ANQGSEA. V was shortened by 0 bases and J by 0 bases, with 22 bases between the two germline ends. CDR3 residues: CSVEDQTSSRARSTDTQYF. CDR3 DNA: TGCAGCGTTGAAGACCAAACTAGCTCTCGAGCTAGAAGCACAGATACGCAGTATTTT.

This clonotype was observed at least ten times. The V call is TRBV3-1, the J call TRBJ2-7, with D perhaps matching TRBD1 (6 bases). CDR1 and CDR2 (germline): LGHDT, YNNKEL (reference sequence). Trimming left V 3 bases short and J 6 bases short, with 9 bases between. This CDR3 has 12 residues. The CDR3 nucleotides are TGTGCCAGCAGCCACAGGGGCCGCGAGCAGTACTTC. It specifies CASSHRGREQYF.

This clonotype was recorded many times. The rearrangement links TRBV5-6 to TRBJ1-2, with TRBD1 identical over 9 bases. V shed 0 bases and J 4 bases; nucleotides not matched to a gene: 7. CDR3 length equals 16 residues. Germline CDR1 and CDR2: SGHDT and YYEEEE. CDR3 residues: CASSLGTGGSSYGYTF. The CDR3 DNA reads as TGTGCCAGCAGCTTGGGAACAGGGGGCTCAAGCTATGGCTACACCTTC. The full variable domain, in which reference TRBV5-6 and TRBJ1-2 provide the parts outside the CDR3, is DAGVTQSPTHLIKTRGQQVTLRCSPKSGHDTVSWYQQALGQGPQFIFQYYEEEERQRGNFPDRFSGHQFPNYSSELNVNALLLGDSALYLCASSLGTGGSSYGYTFGSGTRLTVV.

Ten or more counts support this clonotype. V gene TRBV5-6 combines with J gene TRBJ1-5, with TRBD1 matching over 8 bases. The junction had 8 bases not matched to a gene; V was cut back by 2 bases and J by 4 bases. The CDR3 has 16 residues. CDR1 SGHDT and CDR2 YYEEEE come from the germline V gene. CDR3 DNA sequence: TGTGCCAGCAGCTTCCACTGGGGACAGGCTAATCAGCCCCAGCATTTT. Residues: CASSFHWGQANQPQHF.

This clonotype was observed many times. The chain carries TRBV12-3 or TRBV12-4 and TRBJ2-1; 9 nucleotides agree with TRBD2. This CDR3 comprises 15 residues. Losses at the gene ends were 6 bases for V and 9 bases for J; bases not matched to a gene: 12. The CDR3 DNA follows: TGTGCCAGCAGCCAGGGACTAGCAGGGGTGGGTGAGCAGTTCTTC. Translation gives CASSQGLAGVGEQFF.

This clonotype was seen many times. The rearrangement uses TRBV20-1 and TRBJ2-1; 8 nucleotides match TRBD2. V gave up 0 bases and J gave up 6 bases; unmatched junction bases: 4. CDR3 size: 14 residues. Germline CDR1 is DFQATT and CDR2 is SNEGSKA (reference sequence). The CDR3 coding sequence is TGCAGTGCTAGAGATGGCGGGAGGCTCAATGAGCAGTTCTTC. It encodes CSARDGGRLNEQFF.

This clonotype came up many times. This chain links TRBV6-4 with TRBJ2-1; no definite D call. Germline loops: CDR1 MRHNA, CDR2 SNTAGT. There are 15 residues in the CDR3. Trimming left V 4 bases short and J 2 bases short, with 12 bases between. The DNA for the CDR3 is TGTGCCAGCAGTGGAGAGCGAGCCGCCTACAATGAGCAGTTCTTC. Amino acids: CASSGERAAYNEQFF.

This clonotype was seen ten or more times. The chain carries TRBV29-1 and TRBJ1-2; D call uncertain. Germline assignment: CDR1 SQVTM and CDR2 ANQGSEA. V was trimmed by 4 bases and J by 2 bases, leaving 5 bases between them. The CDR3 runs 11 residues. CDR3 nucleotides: TGCAGCGTTGGTGGAAACTATGGCTACACCTTC. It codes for CSVGGNYGYTF.

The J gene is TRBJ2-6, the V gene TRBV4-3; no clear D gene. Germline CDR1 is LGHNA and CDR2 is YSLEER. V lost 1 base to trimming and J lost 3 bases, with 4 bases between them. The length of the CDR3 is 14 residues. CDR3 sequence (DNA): TGCGCCAGCAGCCAAGGGGATGGGGCCAACGTCCTGACTTTC. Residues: CASSQGDGANVLTF.

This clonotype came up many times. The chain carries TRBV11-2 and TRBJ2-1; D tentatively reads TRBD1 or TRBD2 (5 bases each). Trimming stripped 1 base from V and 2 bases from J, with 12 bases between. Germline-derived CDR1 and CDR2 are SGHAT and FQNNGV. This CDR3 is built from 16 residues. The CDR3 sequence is CASSLARDGTYNEQFF. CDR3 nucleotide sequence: TGTGCCAGCAGCTTAGCCCGGGACGGGACCTACAATGAGCAGTTCTTC.

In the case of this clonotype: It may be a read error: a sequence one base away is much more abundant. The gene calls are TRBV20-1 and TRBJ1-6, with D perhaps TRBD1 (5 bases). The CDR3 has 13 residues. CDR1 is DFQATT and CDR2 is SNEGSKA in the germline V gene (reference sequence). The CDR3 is CSVRDAGNSHLHF. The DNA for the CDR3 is TGCAGTGTGAGGGACGCCGGGAATTCACACCTCCACTTT.

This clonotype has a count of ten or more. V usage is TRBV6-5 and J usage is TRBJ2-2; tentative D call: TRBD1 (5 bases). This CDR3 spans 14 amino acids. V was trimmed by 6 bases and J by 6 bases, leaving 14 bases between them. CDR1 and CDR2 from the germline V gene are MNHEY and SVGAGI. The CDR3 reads CASRQGYLSGELFF. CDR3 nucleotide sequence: TGTGCCAGCAGGCAGGGTTATCTATCCGGGGAGCTGTTTTTT.

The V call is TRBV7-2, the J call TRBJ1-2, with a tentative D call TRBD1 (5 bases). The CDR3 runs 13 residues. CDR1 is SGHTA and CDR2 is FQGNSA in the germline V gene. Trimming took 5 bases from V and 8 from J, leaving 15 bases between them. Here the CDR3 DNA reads TGTGCCAGCAGCCCCCGATGGGGGGAAGGCTACACCTTC. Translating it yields CASSPRWGEGYTF. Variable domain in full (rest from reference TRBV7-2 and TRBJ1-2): GAGVSQSPSNKVTEKGKDVELRCDPISGHTALYWYRQSLGQGLEFLIYFQGNSAPDKSGLPSDRFSAERTGGSVSTLTIQRTQQEDSAVYLCASSPRWGEGYTFGSGTRLTVV.

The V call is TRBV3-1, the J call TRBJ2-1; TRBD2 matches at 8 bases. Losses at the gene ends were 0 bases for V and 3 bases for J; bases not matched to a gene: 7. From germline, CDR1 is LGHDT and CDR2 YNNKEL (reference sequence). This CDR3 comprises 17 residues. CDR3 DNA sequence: TGTGCCAGCAGCCAAGATCTTCCGGGGGGGGTCTACAATGAGCAGTTCTTC. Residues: CASSQDLPGGVYNEQFF.

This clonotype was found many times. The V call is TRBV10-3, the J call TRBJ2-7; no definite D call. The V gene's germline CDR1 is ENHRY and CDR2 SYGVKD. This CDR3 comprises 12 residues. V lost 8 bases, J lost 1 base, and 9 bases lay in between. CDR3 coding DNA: TGTGCCATCGGTAAAGTTTCCTACGAGCAGTACTTC. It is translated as CAIGKVSYEQYF.

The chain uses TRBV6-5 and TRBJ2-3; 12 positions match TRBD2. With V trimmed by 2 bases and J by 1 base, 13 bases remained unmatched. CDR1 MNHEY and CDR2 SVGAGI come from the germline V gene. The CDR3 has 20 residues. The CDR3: CASSYRASGGAGWGTDTQYF. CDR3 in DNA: TGTGCCAGCAGTTACAGGGCTAGCGGGGGGGCCGGTTGGGGCACAGATACGCAGTATTTT.